This TCR beta chain came from a study of shared clonotypes between healthy human individuals. Study findings and constraints: Relative to memory subsets, naive subsets generally showed larger estimated richness. Non-shared clonotypes were found to have lower generation probabilities than the clonotypes that were shared by all four of the sorted-subset donors.

Donors were healthy HIV-negative adults without recently reported acute infections or vaccinations. Sequenced by immunoSEQ multiplex PCR; TCRdb stores in-frame clones only, minus some. The sample lists some 1.4 million clones, over 95% occurring once. This clone appeared once. What it binds is not known. The CDR3 extends over 17 amino acids. The V and J ends lost 3 bases and 1 base, in that order; junction bases with no gene match: 9. The V gene's germline CDR1 is SGDLS and CDR2 YYNGEE. J is TRBJ2-2 and V is TRBV9; 7 nucleotides agree with TRBD1. The TCR was taken from a man between 25 and 39 years old in good health. Sample: naive CD4+ T cells sorted from blood. Specified subset: CD45RA+ positively selected. The CDR3 region has the DNA TGTGCCAGCAGCGAGCGGCCCGGGACAGAGAACACCGGGGAGCTGTTTTTT. Its protein product is CASSERPGTENTGELFF.